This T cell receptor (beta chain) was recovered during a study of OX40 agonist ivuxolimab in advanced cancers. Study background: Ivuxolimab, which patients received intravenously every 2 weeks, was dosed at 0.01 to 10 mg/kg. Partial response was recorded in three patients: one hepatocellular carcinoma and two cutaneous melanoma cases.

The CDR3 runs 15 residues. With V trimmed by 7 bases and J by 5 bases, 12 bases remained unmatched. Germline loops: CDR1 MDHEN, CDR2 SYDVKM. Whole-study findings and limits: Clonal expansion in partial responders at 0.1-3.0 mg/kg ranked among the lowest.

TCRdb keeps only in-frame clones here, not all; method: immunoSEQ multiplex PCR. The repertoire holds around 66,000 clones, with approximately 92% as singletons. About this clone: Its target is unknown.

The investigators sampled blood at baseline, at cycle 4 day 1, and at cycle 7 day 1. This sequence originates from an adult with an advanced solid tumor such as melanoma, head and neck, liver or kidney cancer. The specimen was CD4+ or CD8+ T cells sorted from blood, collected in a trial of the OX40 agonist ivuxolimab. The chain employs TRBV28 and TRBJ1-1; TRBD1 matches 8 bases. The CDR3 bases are TGTGCCAGCAAGGTCCCCAGGGGGCTGGGGACTGAAGCTTTCTTT. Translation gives CASKVPRGLGTEAFF.